This TCR beta chain derives from a study of cytomegalovirus exposure and HLA in healthy donors. The wider study: The roughly 110 validation repertoires were produced on the same platform as the 550 to 700 repertoires of the first cohort. This was reported in a later analysis.

General observations from the study: Across donors, most TCRs were seen rarely, yet some public ones were widespread. Reported performance of the classifier showed diagnosis of cytomegalovirus status with high specificity and sensitivity.

TCRdb keeps only in-frame clones here, not all; method: immunoSEQ multiplex PCR. The sample consists of approximately 150,000 clones, roughly 87% of them appearing once. The V gene's germline CDR1 is SGHVS and CDR2 FNYEAQ. The V end was cut by 8 bases, the J end by 6 bases, with 9 bases between. CDR3 length: 11 amino acids. Concerning this clone itself: Its matching antigen is unknown.

The specimen sequenced was PBMCs. This rearrangement joins TRBV7-6 to TRBJ2-3, with unresolved D. The source of this sequence is a man between 18 and 29 years old in good health and CMV-seropositive. The CDR3 nucleotides are TGTGCCAGCGGAGTTAGTGATACGCAGTATTTT. It codes for CASGVSDTQYF.